One and the same sample provided the 5 T cell receptor beta chains below, sequenced in a study of spatial heterogeneity in lung cancer. A single record per CDR3 protein comes from TCRdb applying MiXCR to the 5' RACE reads. The sample includes about 48,000 distinct CDR3 sequences, 5.3% of them seen just once. This sample's time point: sample taken at primary tumor resection. The input for sequencing was PBMCs, taken at surgery. The receptors were sampled from a male donor with early-stage non-small cell lung cancer.

In this sample, this clonotype turned up many times. This sequence joins TRBV5-5 and TRBJ2-1; possible D gene TRBD1, 7 bases. V was trimmed by 3 bases and J by 9 bases, leaving 22 bases between them. The CDR3 is made up of 16 amino acids. Looked up from germline, CDR1 is SGHKS and CDR2 is YYEKEE (reference sequence). The CDR3 region is CASSSGGDSGYSEQFF. In DNA form, the CDR3 reads TGTGCCAGCAGCTCCGGAGGGGACAGCGGGTATAGTGAGCAGTTCTTC. The variable domain in full, with the rest retrieved from reference TRBV5-5 and TRBJ2-1, is DAGVTQSPTHLIKTRGQQVTLRCSPISGHKSVSWYQQVLGQGPQFIFQYYEKEERGRGNFPDRFSARQFPNYSSELNVNALLLGDSALYLCASSSGGDSGYSEQFFGPGTRLTVL.

This clonotype was recorded at least ten times. CDR3 nucleotides: TGCAGTGCAACTGGGGCTGGGAGATACGAGCAGTACTTC. Protein product: CSATGAGRYEQYF. The V call is TRBV20-1, the J call TRBJ2-7; D might be TRBD1 or TRBD2, each matching 5 bases. CDR3 length: 13 residues. The germline V gene encodes CDR1 DFQATT and CDR2 SNEGSKA (reference sequence). V was shortened by 6 bases and J by 4 bases, with 16 bases between the two germline ends.

Many counts were recorded for this clonotype. V and J are TRBV5-5 and TRBJ2-1; the match to TRBD2 covers 13 bases. The V segment lost 4 bases and the J segment 4 bases; nucleotides outside the gene matches: 5. The CDR3 length is 16 residues. The germline V gene encodes CDR1 SGHKS and CDR2 YYEKEE (reference sequence). DNA of the CDR3: TGTGCCAGCAGCGCCGGACTAGCGGGAGCGTACAATGAGCAGTTCTTC. Residues: CASSAGLAGAYNEQFF.

This clonotype has ten or more counts. The chain couples TRBV7-2 to TRBJ2-5, with TRBD2 matching 8 bases. This CDR3 has 16 amino acids. Germline CDR1 and CDR2: SGHTA and FQGNSA. The junction had 4 bases not matched to a gene; V was cut back by 0 bases and J by 1 base. DNA of the CDR3: TGTGCCAGCAGCTTAGCGGGTAGCGGGGTCCAAGAGACCCAGTACTTC. Protein sequence: CASSLAGSGVQETQYF.

This clonotype was found many times. The chain links TRBV20-1 to TRBJ2-1; TRBD1 matches at 8 bases. V trimming: 6 bases; J trimming: 9 bases; junction bases outside the gene matches: 7. The CDR3 totals 12 residues. Germline CDR1 and CDR2: DFQATT and SNEGSKA (reference sequence). The DNA of the CDR3 is TGCAGTGCGCACAGGGGGACACCTGAGCAGTTCTTC. As protein: CSAHRGTPEQFF.